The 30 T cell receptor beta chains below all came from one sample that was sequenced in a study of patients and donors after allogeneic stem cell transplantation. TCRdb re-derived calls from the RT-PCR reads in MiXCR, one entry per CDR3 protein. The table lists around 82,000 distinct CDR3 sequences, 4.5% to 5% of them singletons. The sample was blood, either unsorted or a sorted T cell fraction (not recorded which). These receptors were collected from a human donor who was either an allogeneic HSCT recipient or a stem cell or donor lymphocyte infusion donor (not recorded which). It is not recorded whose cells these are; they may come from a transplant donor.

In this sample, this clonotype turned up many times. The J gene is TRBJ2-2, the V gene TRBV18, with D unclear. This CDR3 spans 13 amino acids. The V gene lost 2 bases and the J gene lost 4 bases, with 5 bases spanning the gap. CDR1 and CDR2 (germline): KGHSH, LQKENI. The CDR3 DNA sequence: TGTGCCAGCTCACCATTCCCCACCGGGGAGCTGTTTTTT. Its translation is CASSPFPTGELFF.

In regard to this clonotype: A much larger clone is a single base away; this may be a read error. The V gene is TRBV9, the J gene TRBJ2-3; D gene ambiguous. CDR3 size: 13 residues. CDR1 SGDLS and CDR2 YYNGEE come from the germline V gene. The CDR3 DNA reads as TGTGCCAGAAGCGTAGATTCAGCAGATACGCAGTATTTT. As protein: CARSVDSADTQYF.

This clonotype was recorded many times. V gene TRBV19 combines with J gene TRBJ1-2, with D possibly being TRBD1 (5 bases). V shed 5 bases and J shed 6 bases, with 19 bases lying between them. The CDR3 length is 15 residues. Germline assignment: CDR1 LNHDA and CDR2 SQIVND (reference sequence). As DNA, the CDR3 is TGTGCCAGTAGTGTCCGGGACGTCGGGCAGCATGGCTACACCTTC. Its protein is CASSVRDVGQHGYTF. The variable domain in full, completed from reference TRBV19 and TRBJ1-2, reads DGGITQSPKYLFRKEGQNVTLSCEQNLNHDAMYWYRQDPGQGLRLIYYSQIVNDFQKGDIAEGYSVSREKKESFPLTVTSAQKNPTAFYLCASSVRDVGQHGYTFGSGTRLTVV.

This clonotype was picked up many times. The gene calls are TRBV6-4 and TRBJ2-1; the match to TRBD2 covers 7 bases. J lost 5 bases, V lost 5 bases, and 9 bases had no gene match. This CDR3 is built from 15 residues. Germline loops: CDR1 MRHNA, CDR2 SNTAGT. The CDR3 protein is CASSPASGINNEQFF. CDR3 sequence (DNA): TGTGCCAGCAGTCCCGCTAGCGGTATAAACAATGAGCAGTTCTTC.

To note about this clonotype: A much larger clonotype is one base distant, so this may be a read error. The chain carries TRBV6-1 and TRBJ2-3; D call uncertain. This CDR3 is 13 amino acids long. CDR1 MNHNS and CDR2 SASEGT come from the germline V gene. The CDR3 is CAGSERTADTQYF. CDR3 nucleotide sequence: TGTGCCGGCAGTGAAAGAACAGCAGATACGCAGTATTTT.

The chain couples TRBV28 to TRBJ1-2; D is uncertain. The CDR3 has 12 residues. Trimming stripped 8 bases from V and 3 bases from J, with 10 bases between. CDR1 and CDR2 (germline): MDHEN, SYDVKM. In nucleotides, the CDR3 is TGTGCCAGCGAAAGGACCGACTATGGCTACACCTTC. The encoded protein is CASERTDYGYTF.

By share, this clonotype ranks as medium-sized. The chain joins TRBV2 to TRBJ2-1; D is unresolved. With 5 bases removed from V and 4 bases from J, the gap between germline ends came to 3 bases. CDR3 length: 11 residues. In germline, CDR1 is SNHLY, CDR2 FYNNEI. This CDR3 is CASSLYNEQFF. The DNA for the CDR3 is TGTGCCAGCAGTTTATACAATGAGCAGTTCTTC.

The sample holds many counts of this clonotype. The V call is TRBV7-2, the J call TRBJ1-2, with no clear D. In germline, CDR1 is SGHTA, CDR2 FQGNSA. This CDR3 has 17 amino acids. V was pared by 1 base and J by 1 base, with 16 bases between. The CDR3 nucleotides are TGTGCCAGCAGCTTAGATGGGCCTAGGGCGTATAACTATGGCTACACCTTC. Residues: CASSLDGPRAYNYGYTF.

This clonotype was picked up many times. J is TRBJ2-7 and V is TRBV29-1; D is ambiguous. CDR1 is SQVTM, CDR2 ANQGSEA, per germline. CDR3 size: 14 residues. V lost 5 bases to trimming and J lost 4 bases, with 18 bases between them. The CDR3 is CSVRPGWEAYEQYF. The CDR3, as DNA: TGCAGCGTTAGGCCCGGTTGGGAAGCATACGAGCAGTACTTC.

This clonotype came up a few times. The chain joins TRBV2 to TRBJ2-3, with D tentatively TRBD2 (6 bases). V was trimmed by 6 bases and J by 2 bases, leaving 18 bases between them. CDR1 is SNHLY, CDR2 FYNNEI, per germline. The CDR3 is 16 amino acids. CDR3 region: CASRGRRGRITDTQYF. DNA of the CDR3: TGTGCCAGCAGGGGCCGGAGGGGACGTATCACAGATACGCAGTATTTT.

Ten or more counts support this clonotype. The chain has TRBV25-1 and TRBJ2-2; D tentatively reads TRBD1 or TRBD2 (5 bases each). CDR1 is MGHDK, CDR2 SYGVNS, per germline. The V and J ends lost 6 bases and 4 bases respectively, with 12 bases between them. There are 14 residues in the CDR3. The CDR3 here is CASRGVFGTGELFF. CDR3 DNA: TGTGCCAGCAGGGGGGTTTTCGGCACCGGGGAGCTGTTTTTT.

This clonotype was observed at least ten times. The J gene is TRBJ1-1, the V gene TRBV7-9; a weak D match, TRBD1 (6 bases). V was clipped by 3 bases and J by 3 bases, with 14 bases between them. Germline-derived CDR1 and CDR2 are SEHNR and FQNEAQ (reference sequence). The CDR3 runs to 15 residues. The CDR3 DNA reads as TGTGCCAGCAGCTTCTACAGGGTGAAAGACACTGAAGCTTTCTTT. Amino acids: CASSFYRVKDTEAFF.

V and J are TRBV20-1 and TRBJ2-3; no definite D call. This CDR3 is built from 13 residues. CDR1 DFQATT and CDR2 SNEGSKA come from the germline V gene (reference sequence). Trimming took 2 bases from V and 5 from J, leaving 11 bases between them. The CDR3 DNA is TGCAGTGCTAGACCTCTAGGCGAAGATACGCAGTATTTT. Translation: CSARPLGEDTQYF.

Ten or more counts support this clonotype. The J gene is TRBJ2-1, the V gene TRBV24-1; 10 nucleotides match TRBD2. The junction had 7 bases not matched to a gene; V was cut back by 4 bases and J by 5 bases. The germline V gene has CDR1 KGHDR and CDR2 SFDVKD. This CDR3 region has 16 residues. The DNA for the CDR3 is TGTGCCACCAGTGACCCCGTAGCGGGAGGTCACAATGAGCAGTTCTTC. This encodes CATSDPVAGGHNEQFF.

The CDR3, as DNA: TGTGCCAGCAGTTATGGGCCGGCTGGAAACACCATATATTTT. Its translation is CASSYGPAGNTIYF. V is TRBV12-3 or TRBV12-4 and J is TRBJ1-3; D is unresolved. V lost 4 bases and J 2 bases, leaving 9 bases between the germline ends. This CDR3 contains 14 residues.

The CDR3 bases are TGCAGTGCGCGACGGGACAGGGTTTTTATGGATACGCAGTATTTT. Residues: CSARRDRVFMDTQYF. The chain recombines TRBV20-1 with TRBJ2-3, with 9 bases lining up with TRBD1. Looked up from germline, CDR1 is DFQATT and CDR2 is SNEGSKA (reference sequence). Trimming took 6 bases from V and 6 from J; bases not matched to a gene: 13. This CDR3 has 15 amino acids.

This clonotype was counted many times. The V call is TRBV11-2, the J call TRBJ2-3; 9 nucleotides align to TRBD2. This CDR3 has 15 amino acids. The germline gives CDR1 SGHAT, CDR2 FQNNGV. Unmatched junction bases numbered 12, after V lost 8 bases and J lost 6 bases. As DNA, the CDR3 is TGTGCCAGCGGCCCCTCTAGCGGGGTGGGCGATACGCAGTATTTT. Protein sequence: CASGPSSGVGDTQYF.

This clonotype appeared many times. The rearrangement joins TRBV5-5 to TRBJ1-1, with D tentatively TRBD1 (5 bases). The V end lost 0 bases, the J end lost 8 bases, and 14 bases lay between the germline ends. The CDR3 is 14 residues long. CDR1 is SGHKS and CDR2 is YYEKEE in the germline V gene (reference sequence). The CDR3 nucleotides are TGTGCCAGCAGCTTGGCCAGTAATTCAGGGGAAGCTTTCTTT. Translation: CASSLASNSGEAFF.

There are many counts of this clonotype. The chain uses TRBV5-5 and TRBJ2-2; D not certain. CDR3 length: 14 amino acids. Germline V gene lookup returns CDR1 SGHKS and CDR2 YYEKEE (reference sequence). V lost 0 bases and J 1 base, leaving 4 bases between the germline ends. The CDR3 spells CASSLGGNTGELFF. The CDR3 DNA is TGTGCCAGCAGCTTGGGAGGGAACACCGGGGAGCTGTTTTTT.

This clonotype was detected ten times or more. CDR3: CASSLNRDLGKLFF. The CDR3 nucleotides are TGTGCCAGCAGCTTGAACAGGGATTTAGGGAAACTGTTTTTT. The genes are TRBV7-9 and TRBJ1-4; D might be TRBD1 (6 bases). The CDR3 spans 14 residues. The V gene's germline CDR1 is SEHNR and CDR2 FQNEAQ (reference sequence). With 3 bases removed from V and 11 bases from J, the gap between germline ends came to 16 bases.

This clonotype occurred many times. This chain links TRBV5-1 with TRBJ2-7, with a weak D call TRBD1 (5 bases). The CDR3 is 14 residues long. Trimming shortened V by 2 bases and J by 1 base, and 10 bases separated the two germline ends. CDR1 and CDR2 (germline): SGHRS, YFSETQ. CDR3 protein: CASSLTGASYEQYF. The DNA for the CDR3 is TGCGCCAGCAGCTTAACAGGAGCATCCTACGAGCAGTACTTC.

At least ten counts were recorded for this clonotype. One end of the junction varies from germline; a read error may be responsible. Written as DNA, the CDR3 is TGTGCTAGCAGCTTAACGTATACGGGAGAGCAGTACTTC. As protein: CASSLTYTGEQYF. The chain joins TRBV7-7 to TRBJ2-7; a possible D gene is TRBD2 (5 bases). Per germline, CDR1 SSHAT and CDR2 FNYEAQ (reference sequence). There are 13 residues in the CDR3.

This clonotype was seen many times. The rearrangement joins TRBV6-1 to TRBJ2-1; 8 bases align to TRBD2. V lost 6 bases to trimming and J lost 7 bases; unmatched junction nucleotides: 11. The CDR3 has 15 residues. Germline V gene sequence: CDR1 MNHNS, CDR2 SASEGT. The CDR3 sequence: CASRLTSDPGNEQFF. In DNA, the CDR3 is TGTGCCAGCAGGTTGACTAGCGATCCTGGGAATGAGCAGTTCTTC.

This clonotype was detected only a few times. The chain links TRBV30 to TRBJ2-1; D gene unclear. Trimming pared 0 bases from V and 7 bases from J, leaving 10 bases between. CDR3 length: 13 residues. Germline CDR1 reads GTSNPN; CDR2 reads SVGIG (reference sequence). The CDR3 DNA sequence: TGTGCCTGGAGTGTAGGTCAGTTAAATGAGCAGTTCTTC. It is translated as CAWSVGQLNEQFF.

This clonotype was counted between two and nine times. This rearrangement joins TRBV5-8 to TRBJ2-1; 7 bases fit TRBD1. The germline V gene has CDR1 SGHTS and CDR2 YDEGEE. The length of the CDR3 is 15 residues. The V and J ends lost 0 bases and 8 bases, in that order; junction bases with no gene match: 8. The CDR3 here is CASSLGAGGSDEQFF. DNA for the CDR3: TGTGCCAGCAGCTTGGGGGCAGGGGGAAGCGATGAGCAGTTCTTC.

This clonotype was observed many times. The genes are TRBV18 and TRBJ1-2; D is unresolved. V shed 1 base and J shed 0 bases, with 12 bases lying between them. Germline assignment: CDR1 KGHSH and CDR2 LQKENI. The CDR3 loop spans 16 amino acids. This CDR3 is CASSPQRQQANYGYTF. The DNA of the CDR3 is TGTGCCAGCTCACCACAGCGGCAGCAAGCTAACTATGGCTACACCTTC. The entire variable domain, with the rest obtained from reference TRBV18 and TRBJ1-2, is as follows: NAGVMQNPRHLVRRRGQEARLRCSPMKGHSHVYWYRQLPEEGLKFMVYLQKENIIDESGMPKERFSAEFPKEGPSILRIQQVVRGDSAAYFCASSPQRQQANYGYTFGSGTRLTVV.

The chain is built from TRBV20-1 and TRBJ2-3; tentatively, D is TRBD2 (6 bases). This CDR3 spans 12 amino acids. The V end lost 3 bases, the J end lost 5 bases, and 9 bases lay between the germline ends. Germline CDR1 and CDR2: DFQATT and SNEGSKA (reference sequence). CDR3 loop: CSASRGGDTQYF. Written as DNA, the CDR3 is TGCAGTGCTAGCCGGGGAGGAGATACGCAGTATTTT.

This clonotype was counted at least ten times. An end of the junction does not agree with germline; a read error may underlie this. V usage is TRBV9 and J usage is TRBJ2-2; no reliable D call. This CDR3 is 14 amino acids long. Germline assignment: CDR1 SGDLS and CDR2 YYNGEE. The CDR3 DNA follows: TGTGCCAGCAGCGTTTCTACTACCACCGCGGAGCTGTTTTTT. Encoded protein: CASSVSTTTAELFF.

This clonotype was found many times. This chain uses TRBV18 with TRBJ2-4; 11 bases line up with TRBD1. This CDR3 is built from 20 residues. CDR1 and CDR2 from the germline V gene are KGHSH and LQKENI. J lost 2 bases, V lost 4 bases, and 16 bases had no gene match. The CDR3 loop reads CASSQRTGGLSGPSKNIQYF. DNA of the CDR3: TGTGCCAGCTCACAAAGGACAGGGGGCCTTAGCGGCCCGTCCAAAAACATTCAGTACTTC.

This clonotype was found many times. The CDR3 nucleotides read TGCGCCAGCAGCTTGGATGGACAGGGTGAAGCTTTCTTT. This translates into CASSLDGQGEAFF. The rearrangement uses TRBV5-1 and TRBJ1-1; 8 bases map to TRBD1. The V segment lost 0 bases and the J segment 7 bases; nucleotides outside the gene matches: 2. The CDR3 consists of 13 residues. The germline V gene has CDR1 SGHRS and CDR2 YFSETQ.